This T cell receptor (beta chain) was documented in a study of cytomegalovirus exposure and HLA in healthy donors. With 5 bases removed from V and 3 bases from J, the gap between germline ends came to 5 bases. The CDR3 length is 11 residues. Looked up from germline, CDR1 is MDHEN and CDR2 is SYDVKM. The data were produced by immunoSEQ multiplex PCR, yet TCRdb's version contains in-frame clones alone and is incomplete. The sample records around 400,000 clones, roughly 85% being singletons. This rearrangement joins TRBV28 to TRBJ2-7; D may be TRBD1 (5 bases). The source is a woman younger than 35 in good health and CMV-seronegative. The specimen sequenced was PBMCs. The CDR3 region has the DNA TGTGCCAGCAGTCAGGGCTACGAGCAGTACTTC. Translation: CASSQGYEQYF.